One sample yielded the 9 T cell receptor beta chains listed below, sequenced in a study of blood T cell repertoires in COVID-19. Profiling relied on immunoSEQ multiplex PCR, and the TCRdb table lists in-frame clones only, not all of them. The sample lists some 83,000 clones, around nine tenths seen once, with 8% in the top ten. Sequences were obtained from peripheral blood. The receptors shown here come from a man older than 75 with active or convalescent COVID-19.

This rearrangement joins TRBV5-1 to TRBJ1-1; 12 bases are a match to TRBD1. V gave up 7 bases and J gave up 2 bases; unmatched junction bases: 6. Looked up from germline, CDR1 is SGHRS and CDR2 is YFSETQ. The CDR3 covers 15 residues. The CDR3 coding sequence is TGCGCCAGCGAACTGGGGACAGGGGGCAACACTGAAGCTTTCTTT. The encoded protein is CASELGTGGNTEAFF.

The J gene is TRBJ1-6, the V gene TRBV27, with 10 bases lining up with TRBD1. This CDR3 spans 15 amino acids. Unmatched junction bases numbered 5, after V lost 2 bases and J lost 10 bases. CDR1 MNHEY and CDR2 SMNVEV come from the germline V gene (reference sequence). The CDR3 is CASSLRQGARSPLHF. CDR3 nucleotide sequence: TGTGCCAGCAGTTTAAGACAGGGGGCTCGGTCACCCCTCCACTTT.

The gene calls are TRBV4-1 and TRBJ2-7, with TRBD2 identical over 10 bases. After removal of 1 base from V and 4 bases from J, the junction contained 7 bases not matched to a gene. CDR3 length equals 16 residues. CDR1 MGHRA and CDR2 YSYEKL come from the germline V gene. The CDR3 here is CASSQVFGTSAYEQYV. For the CDR3, the DNA is TGCGCCAGCAGCCAAGTATTCGGGACTAGCGCATACGAGCAGTACGTC.

In DNA, the CDR3 is TGTGCCATCAGTGATTCAGGTCCGCCCCGGGGCTACACCTTC. Protein sequence: CAISDSGPPRGYTF. The chain uses TRBV10-3 and TRBJ1-2, with D hard to call. In germline, CDR1 is ENHRY, CDR2 SYGVKD. The CDR3 has 14 amino acids. The V end lost 3 bases, the J end lost 8 bases, and 16 bases lay between the germline ends.

J is TRBJ2-2 and V is TRBV3-1 (or the pseudogene TRBV3-2); tentatively, D is TRBD1 (5 bases). Looked up from germline, CDR1 is LGHDT and CDR2 is YNNKEL (reference sequence). The length of the CDR3 is 16 residues. V was shortened by 2 bases and J by 0 bases, with 10 bases between the two germline ends. The CDR3 region has the DNA TGTGCCAGCAGCCAACGGCCAGGGTCGAACACCGGGGAGCTGTTTTTT. This encodes CASSQRPGSNTGELFF.

CDR3 nucleotide sequence: TGCGCCAGCAGCGGAGGACAGGGAGGGAATGAGCAGTTCTTC. It yields the protein CASSGGQGGNEQFF. This chain uses TRBV5-1 with TRBJ2-1, with D tentatively TRBD1 (8 bases). V was clipped by 4 bases and J by 7 bases, with 15 bases between them. Germline values: CDR1 SGHRS, CDR2 YFSETQ. This CDR3 is built from 14 residues.

The chain combines TRBV11-3 with TRBJ1-2; tentative D call: TRBD1 (5 bases). The germline CDR1 and CDR2 sequences are SGHNT and YENEEA. The CDR3 extends over 15 amino acids. Trimming took 0 bases from V and 6 from J, leaving 14 bases between them. CDR3 in DNA: TGTGCCAGCAGCTTAGATCGCCGGGGGAATGATGGCTACACCTTC. Translating gives CASSLDRRGNDGYTF.

V and J are TRBV28 and TRBJ1-4; tentatively, D is TRBD1 (5 bases). Germline V gene data show CDR1 as MDHEN and CDR2 as SYDVKM. The CDR3 loop spans 15 amino acids. V was cut by 1 base and J by 5 bases, with 11 bases left in between. The CDR3, as DNA: TGTGCCAGCAGTTTATCGCAGGGCGTAAATGAAAAACTGTTTTTT. This translates into CASSLSQGVNEKLFF.

This clone was counted a few times. The chain uses TRBV19 and TRBJ1-4, with TRBD1 matching over 7 bases. Germline V gene lookup returns CDR1 LNHDA and CDR2 SQIVND (reference sequence). This CDR3 is built from 15 residues. V dropped 5 bases and J dropped 7; count of bases not matched to a gene: 10. The CDR3 spells CASSGTVPFGEKLFF. For the CDR3, the DNA is TGTGCCAGTAGTGGGACAGTACCGTTTGGTGAAAAACTGTTTTTT.